The sequence of this T cell receptor (beta chain) was determined in a study of cytomegalovirus exposure and HLA in healthy donors. All the people who gave samples were healthy bone marrow donors. To note about this clone: Its antigen is undetermined.

Overall study findings and caveats: Compared with the approximately 700-donor mean, an Asian-associated ancestry cluster reportedly had fewer N-insertions, according to a later analysis. Previously analyzed data showed that most TCR beta V segments were productive at a frequency of about 90% or about 30%.

The PCR was carried out with 60 Vbeta primers and 13 Jbeta primers. Only in-frame clones appear in the TCRdb table, and some are missing; sequencing was by immunoSEQ multiplex PCR. Counted here are approximately 73,000 clones, roughly 63% occurring once; the ten biggest clones make up around 5.8%. Material: PBMCs. The receptor's source is a man aged 25 to 40 in good health and CMV-seropositive.

The CDR3 DNA reads as TGTGCCAGCAGACAGGGGTCCGGAAACACCATATATTTT. Residues: CASRQGSGNTIYF. V gene TRBV9 combines with J gene TRBJ1-3, with 7 bases fitting TRBD1. Germline trimming cut 5 bases from V and 4 bases from J; bases unmatched to any gene: 3. Germline assignment: CDR1 SGDLS and CDR2 YYNGEE. The CDR3 totals 13 residues. The full variable domain, its missing parts supplied by reference TRBV9 and TRBJ1-3, is DSGVTQTPKHLITATGQRVTLRCSPRSGDLSVYWYQQSLDQGLQFLIQYYNGEERAKGNILERFSAQQFPDLHSELNLSSLELGDSALYFCASRQGSGNTIYFGEGSWLTVV.